This T cell receptor (beta chain) was recorded in a study of shared clonotypes between healthy human individuals. Looking at the study overall: The study used three CD4 naive, three CD4 memory, two CD8 naive and one CD8 memory plate per donor.

The table lists this clone with a count of one. Its antigen is still unknown. Points from the study as a whole: The study's rarefaction showed incomplete sorted-subset sequencing despite large depth. Among a few donors, approximately 5.4% of naive CD4 clonotypes were found in common.

The study ran the assay at deep level. Only in-frame clones appear in the TCRdb table, and some are missing; sequencing was by immunoSEQ multiplex PCR. The sample records 950,000 to 1,100,000 clones, around 75% being singletons. Germline values: CDR1 MNHNY, CDR2 SVGAGI (reference sequence). This CDR3 has 14 residues. V was pared by 5 bases and J by 3 bases, with 11 bases between. The chain combines TRBV6-6 with TRBJ2-1; D could derive from TRBD1 or TRBD2 (5 bases each). The sequencing sample was made of memory CD4+ T cells sorted from blood. Noted subset: CD45RA-negative fraction. The TCR comes from a man between 18 and 35 years old in good health. The CDR3 is CASSLDSGYNEQFF. The CDR3 DNA sequence: TGTGCCAGCAGTCTAGACAGCGGCTACAATGAGCAGTTCTTC.